This passage covers 31 T cell receptor beta chains from one sample sequenced in a study of T cells expressing NK-cell markers. TCRdb re-called the 5' RACE reads; one entry per CDR3 protein, DNA not given. Its table records hundreds of thousands of distinct CDR3 sequences. Input material: blood T cells: a sorted CD56 or NKG2C T cell subset, CD4+ or CD8+ T cells, or bulk PBMC T cells (not recorded which). The receptors were sampled from a man aged 18 to 29 in good health.

This chain uses TRBV11-2 with TRBJ2-5; with no DNA, the TCRdb D assignment of TRBD2 cannot be verified. This CDR3 is 15 amino acids long. CDR1 and CDR2 (germline): SGHAT, FQNNGV. The CDR3 is CASSFTSGGRETQYF.

The V gene is TRBV20-1, the J gene TRBJ2-1; TCRdb designates TRBD1, a call that cannot be tested without DNA. The CDR3 sequence is 12 residues long. Germline lookup yields CDR1 DFQATT and CDR2 SNEGSKA (reference sequence). This chain's CDR3 is CSATYPPNEQFF.

The chain uses TRBV25-1 and TRBJ2-1; the TCRdb D gene call, TRBD1, has no DNA to confirm it. Germline V gene sequence: CDR1 MGHDK, CDR2 SYGVNS. The length of the CDR3 is 14 residues. This CDR3 is CASSAGAQLNEQFF. The full variable domain, rest sourced from reference TRBV25-1 and TRBJ2-1, is EADIYQTPRYLVIGTGKKITLECSQTMGHDKMYWYQQDPGMELHLIHYSYGVNSTEKGDLSSESTVSRIRTEHFPLTLESARPSHTSQYLCASSAGAQLNEQFFGPGTRLTVL.

The gene calls are TRBV9 and TRBJ2-3. The germline V gene encodes CDR1 SGDLS and CDR2 YYNGEE. The CDR3 is made up of 13 amino acids. Here the CDR3 reads CASSVRSPDTQYF.

This chain connects TRBV4-3 to TRBJ2-7. The CDR3 has 13 residues. Germline CDR1 is LGHNA and CDR2 is YSLEER. The CDR3 protein is CASSQGLSGEQYF.

This chain uses TRBV27 with TRBJ2-1; TCRdb's D gene call, TRBD2, goes unchecked for lack of DNA. Germline V gene data show CDR1 as MNHEY and CDR2 as SMNVEV (reference sequence). CDR3 size: 16 residues. The CDR3 spells CASSLTAGGPYNEQFF.

The CDR3 protein is CATILAGGRRTDTQYF. The chain employs TRBV24-1 and TRBJ2-3; TCRdb lists TRBD2, though no DNA is available to test this call. Germline lookup yields CDR1 KGHDR and CDR2 SFDVKD. The CDR3 has 16 residues.

The chain employs TRBV29-1 and TRBJ2-3; TCRdb designates TRBD1, a call that cannot be tested without DNA. CDR3 length equals 15 residues. Germline assignment: CDR1 SQVTM and CDR2 ANQGSEA. The CDR3 is CSVRGQGGLSDTQYF.

The rearrangement uses TRBV9 and TRBJ2-1; TCRdb proposes TRBD2, but this gene call is untestable without DNA. The CDR3 covers 18 residues. CDR1 is SGDLS and CDR2 is YYNGEE in the germline V gene. The CDR3 protein is CASSVSSGLAGEFSEQFF.

V usage is TRBV19 and J usage is TRBJ2-6; absent DNA, TCRdb's TRBD1 call cannot be checked. There are 15 residues in the CDR3. The germline CDR1 and CDR2 sequences are LNHDA and SQIVND (reference sequence). CDR3 residues: CASSISRAGANVLTF.

This chain links TRBV12-3 or TRBV12-4 with TRBJ2-7; TCRdb's D call of TRBD2 is untestable without DNA. The CDR3 runs 15 residues. This CDR3 reads CASSLGLAGTYEQYF.

The rearrangement links TRBV12-3 or TRBV12-4 to TRBJ1-3. CDR3 length: 17 amino acids. The CDR3 sequence is CASRLLWGASSGNTIYF.

This chain uses TRBV12-3 or TRBV12-4 with TRBJ1-4; there is no DNA to check the TCRdb D call of TRBD1. The CDR3 runs to 15 residues. This CDR3 is CASSAQTGRALKLFF.

This chain links TRBV12-3 or TRBV12-4 with TRBJ1-5. This CDR3 is 14 amino acids long. CDR3 residues: CASSFGHRNQPQHF.

This chain joins TRBV11-2 and TRBJ2-1; the TCRdb call, TRBD2, lacks DNA for checking. This CDR3 is built from 15 residues. Germline-derived CDR1 and CDR2 are SGHAT and FQNNGV. The CDR3 reads CASSLGLWRENEQFF.

The chain is built from TRBV20-1 and TRBJ2-7; the TCRdb D gene call, TRBD2, has no DNA to confirm it. This CDR3 contains 16 residues. Germline V gene lookup returns CDR1 DFQATT and CDR2 SNEGSKA (reference sequence). CDR3 loop: CSARDGRRAADYEQYF.

This sequence joins TRBV12-3 or TRBV12-4 and TRBJ1-3. This CDR3 spans 11 amino acids. The CDR3 here is CAGATGNTIYF.

The rearrangement links TRBV3-1 to TRBJ2-2; TCRdb gives TRBD2 as the D gene, but with no DNA this cannot be confirmed. The CDR3 has 16 amino acids. Germline CDR1 is LGHDT and CDR2 is YNNKEL (reference sequence). The CDR3 loop is CASSPPMLAGTGELFF.

The gene calls are TRBV7-7 and TRBJ2-1; TCRdb outputs TRBD1, but without DNA this stays unchecked. Germline CDR1 reads SSHAT; CDR2 reads FNYEAQ (reference sequence). The CDR3 is 14 residues long. CDR3 in amino acids: CASSRDRGLDEQFF. Filled out from reference TRBV7-7 and TRBJ2-1, the complete variable domain reads GAGVSQSPRYKVTKRGQDVTLRCDPISSHATLYWYQQALGQGPEFLTYFNYEAQPDKSGLPSDRFSAERPEGSISTLTIQRTEQRDSAMYRCASSRDRGLDEQFFGPGTRLTVL.

The gene calls are TRBV14 and TRBJ2-6; TCRdb selects TRBD1, and the lack of DNA leaves this call unchecked. The CDR3 length is 16 residues. The germline V gene has CDR1 SGHDN and CDR2 FVKESK. The CDR3 loop is CASSLNQGAGANVLTF.

The V and J genes are TRBV6-2 or TRBV6-3 and TRBJ2-3; TCRdb's D gene call, TRBD2, goes unchecked for lack of DNA. The CDR3 spans 15 residues. Germline CDR1 and CDR2: MNHEY and SVGEGT. CDR3 region: CASSWLAGESDTQYF.

The V and J genes are TRBV20-1 and TRBJ2-5; TCRdb's D call of TRBD2 is untestable without DNA. CDR1 DFQATT and CDR2 SNEGSKA come from the germline V gene (reference sequence). The CDR3 has 16 residues. CDR3 sequence reads: CSARDPSRLQGETQYF.

The rearrangement uses TRBV12-3 or TRBV12-4 and TRBJ2-5. The CDR3 has 15 amino acids. CDR3 protein: CASSLGLGYQETQYF.

The chain's CDR3 is CSGGTSGKSTQYF. This chain joins TRBV29-1 and TRBJ2-3; TCRdb returns TRBD2, unconfirmable since there is no DNA. CDR3 length equals 13 residues. CDR1 and CDR2 from the germline V gene are SQVTM and ANQGSEA.

This chain joins TRBV20-1 and TRBJ2-6. CDR3 length: 15 amino acids. CDR1 and CDR2 (germline): DFQATT, SNEGSKA (reference sequence). The CDR3 here is CSATPTRSGANVLTF.

CDR3: CASSSTTDTQYF. This sequence joins TRBV11-2 and TRBJ2-3. Germline V gene data show CDR1 as SGHAT and CDR2 as FQNNGV. CDR3 length: 12 residues. Looking up the rest from reference TRBV11-2 and TRBJ2-3 gives the full variable domain: EAGVAQSPRYKIIEKRQSVAFWCNPISGHATLYWYQQILGQGPKLLIQFQNNGVVDDSQLPKDRFSAERLKGVDSTLKIQPAKLEDSAVYLCASSSTTDTQYFGPGTRLTVL.

The V call is TRBV12-3 or TRBV12-4, the J call TRBJ2-4; TCRdb selects TRBD2, and the lack of DNA leaves this call unchecked. CDR3 length equals 17 residues. This CDR3 reads CASSNLAGGLAKNIQYF.

The V call is TRBV27, the J call TRBJ2-1; TCRdb gives TRBD2 as the D gene, but with no DNA this cannot be confirmed. The CDR3 consists of 13 residues. Germline CDR1 is MNHEY and CDR2 is SMNVEV (reference sequence). The CDR3 spells CASSTSLAGGQFF.

The gene calls are TRBV4-2 and TRBJ1-2. CDR1 and CDR2 (germline): LGHNA, YNFKEQ. The CDR3 runs to 13 residues. CDR3 residues: CASSQDKGRGYTF.

CDR3 protein: CASSTSGLPFQYF. The rearrangement joins TRBV12-3 or TRBV12-4 to TRBJ2-4; TCRdb outputs TRBD2, but without DNA this stays unchecked. This CDR3 has 13 amino acids.

This chain connects TRBV5-1 to TRBJ1-1. Germline V gives CDR1 SGHRS, CDR2 YFSETQ. This CDR3 spans 13 amino acids. This CDR3 reads CASSMDGSTEAFF.